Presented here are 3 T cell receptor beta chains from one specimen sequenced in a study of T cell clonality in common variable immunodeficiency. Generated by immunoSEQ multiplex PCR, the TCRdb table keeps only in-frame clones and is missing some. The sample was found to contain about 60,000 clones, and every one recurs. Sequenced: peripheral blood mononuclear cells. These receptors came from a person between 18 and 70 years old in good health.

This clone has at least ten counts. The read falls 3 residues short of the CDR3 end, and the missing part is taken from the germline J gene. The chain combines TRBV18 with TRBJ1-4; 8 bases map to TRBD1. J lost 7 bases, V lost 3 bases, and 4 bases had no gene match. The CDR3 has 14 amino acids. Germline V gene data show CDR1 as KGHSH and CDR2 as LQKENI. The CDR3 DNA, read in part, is TGTGCCAGCTCACCCGACAGGGGAATTGAAAAA. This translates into CASSPDRGIEK. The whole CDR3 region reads CASSPDRGIEKLFF. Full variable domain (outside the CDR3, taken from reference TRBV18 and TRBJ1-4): NAGVMQNPRHLVRRRGQEARLRCSPMKGHSHVYWYRQLPEEGLKFMVYLQKENIIDESGMPKERFSAEFPKEGPSILRIQQVVRGDSAAYFCASSPDRGIEKLFFGSGTQLSVL.

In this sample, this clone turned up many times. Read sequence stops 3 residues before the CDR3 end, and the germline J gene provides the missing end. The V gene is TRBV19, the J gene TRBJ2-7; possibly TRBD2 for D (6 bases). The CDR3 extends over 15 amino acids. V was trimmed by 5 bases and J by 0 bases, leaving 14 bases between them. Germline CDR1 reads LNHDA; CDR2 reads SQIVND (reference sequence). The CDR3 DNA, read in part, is TGTGCCAGTAGTCCCTTTTCCGGGGGCTCCTACGAG. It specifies CASSPFSGGSYE. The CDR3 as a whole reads CASSPFSGGSYEQYF.

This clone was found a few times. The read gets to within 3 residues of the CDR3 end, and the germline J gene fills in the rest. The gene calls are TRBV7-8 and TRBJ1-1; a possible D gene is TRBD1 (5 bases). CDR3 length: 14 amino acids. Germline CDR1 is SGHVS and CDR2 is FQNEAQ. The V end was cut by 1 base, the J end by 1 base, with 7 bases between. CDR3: CASSLGQRNTEAFF. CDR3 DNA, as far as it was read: TGTGCCAGCAGCTTAGGACAGCGGAACACTGAA.